The rows below give T cell receptor beta chains drawn from one sample of a study of cytomegalovirus exposure and HLA in healthy donors. The repertoire was sequenced with immunoSEQ multiplex PCR; TCRdb's copy has only in-frame clones and lacks some. The table includes about 210,000 clones, more than 65% detected once. The sample comprised PBMCs. These receptors came from a man aged 40-49 years in good health and CMV-seropositive. Each CDR3 is given with its conserved first and last residue. A D gene is named only where the DNA matches it firmly. Size is omitted from some rows. Given values are once, few, many or a class for expanded clones.

. . TRBJ1-1 TRBV18 TGTGCCAGCTCACCACCGCCAGGGGTCACTGAAGCTTTCTTT CASSPPPGVTEAFF
. . TRBJ2-1 TRBV7-8 TGTGCCAGCAGCTTAGCCCCGCGGGGCTCACACAATGAGCAGTTCTTC CASSLAPRGSHNEQFF
. . TRBJ2-1 TRBV5-4 TGTGCCAGCAGCTTGGGGACTAACAATGAGCAGTTCTTC CASSLGTNNEQFF
. . TRBJ2-5 TRBV5-1 TGCGCCAGCAGCCCCCGGGGAGGCCTTGGGGTTTTGACCCAGTACTTC CASSPRGGLGVLTQYF
. . TRBJ2-2 TRBV6-5 TGTGCCAGCAGAAGACGGACAAACACCGGGGAGCTGTTTTTT CASRRRTNTGELFF
. TRBD2 TRBJ2-1 TRBV7-9 TGTGCCAGCAGCGGTTTATTAGCGGGACTAAAAGATGAGCAGTTCTTC CASSGLLAGLKDEQFF
. TRBD2 TRBJ2-7 TRBV28 TGTGCCAGCAGTCTCGGACTAGCGGGAGTCTTTCAGCAGTACTTC CASSLGLAGVFQQYF
. TRBD1 TRBJ1-6 TRBV7-9 TGTGCCAGCAGCTGGACCTACAGGGGACGGAATTCACCCCTCCACTTT CASSWTYRGRNSPLHF
. TRBD2 TRBJ2-7 TRBV6-1 TGTGCCAGCAGCTCCGGGGGGTCTCGGGCCTACGAGCAGTACTTC CASSSGGSRAYEQYF
. TRBD1 TRBJ1-1 TRBV5-4 TGTGCCAGCAGCCCGCGGACAGGGGGCACTAGGGACACTGAAGCTTTCTTT CASSPRTGGTRDTEAFF
once . TRBJ1-2 TRBV18 TGTGCCAGCTCGCCCCCATGGGCATTCGGCTATGGCTACACCTTC CASSPPWAFGYGYTF
. . TRBJ2-7 TRBV5-1 TGCGCCAGCAGCCCACGGCAGGGGCCTTCCTACGAGCAGTACTTC CASSPRQGPSYEQYF
. TRBD1 TRBJ2-3 TRBV5-4 TGTGCCAGCAGCCACAAGGGACAGGGGGCAACAGATACGCAGTATTTT CASSHKGQGATDTQYF
few TRBD2 TRBJ2-2 TRBV7-3 TGTGCCAGCACCCTGGGGACTAGCGGGGCCACCGGGGAGCTGTTTTTT CASTLGTSGATGELFF
. TRBD2 TRBJ2-3 TRBV5-4 TGTGCCAGCAGCCTAGCGGGAGGGCCCACAGATACGCAGTATTTT CASSLAGGPTDTQYF
. TRBD1 TRBJ1-5 TRBV28 TGTGCCAGCAGCAGGGGGCTTCAGCCCCAGCATTTT CASSRGLQPQHF
once . TRBJ1-5 TRBV28 TGTGCCAGCAGTTTACAGCAGGGTAAGGATCAGCCCCAGCATTTT CASSLQQGKDQPQHF
. . TRBJ1-1 TRBV6-5 TGTGCCAGTGCCCGGTACAGGGAGTACACTGAAGCTTTCTTT CASARYREYTEAFF
. . TRBJ1-5 TRBV28 TGTGCCAGTGGGGATCTTGACAGGCCGAATCAGCCCCAGCATTTT CASGDLDRPNQPQHF
. . TRBJ2-1 TRBV28 TGTGCCAGCAGTTTTGGAGGACGCAATGAGCAGTTCTTC CASSFGGRNEQFF
. TRBD2 TRBJ2-1 TRBV7-9 TGTGCCAGCAGTTCAGCGGGAGCCCCCCACGAGGGGCAGTTCTTC CASSSAGAPHEGQFF
. . TRBJ1-3 TRBV9 TGTGCCAGCTCTCAGGGGCCCTACTCTGGAAACACCATATATTTT CASSQGPYSGNTIYF
. TRBD1 TRBJ2-5 TRBV6-5 TGTGCCAGCAGTCAACAGGGGACCCAAGAGACCCAGTACTTC CASSQQGTQETQYF
. . TRBJ1-3 TRBV7-9 TGTGCCAGCAGACAAGCAGGGGTGGGAAACACCATATATTTT CASRQAGVGNTIYF
. . TRBJ1-4 TRBV6-1 TGTGCCAGCAGTGAACAGACAACTAATGAAAAACTGTTTTTT CASSEQTTNEKLFF
. . TRBJ2-7 TRBV5-4 TGTGCCAGCAGCTTGGTCAGGGACGAGCAGTACTTC CASSLVRDEQYF
few . TRBJ1-1 TRBV7-9 TGTGCCAGCAGCCCCACTCAGGTCAACACTGAAGCTTTCTTT CASSPTQVNTEAFF
. . TRBJ1-4 TRBV10-1 TGCGCCAGCAGTGAGTCGACTCGAAGGGGGTGGTGCGAAAAACTGTTTTTT CASSESTRRGWCEKLFF
. . TRBJ1-1 TRBV19 TGTGCCAGTAGTACGATCCAGGGGAACACTGAAGCTTTCTTT CASSTIQGNTEAFF
. TRBD1 TRBJ1-4 TRBV28 TGTGCCAGCAGTCCAGGGGGCGGAGGTGAAAAACTGTTTTTT CASSPGGGGEKLFF
. TRBD1 TRBJ1-4 TRBV15 TGTGCCACCAGCAGACTGGGACAGACAGATAAAAAACTGTTTTTT CATSRLGQTDKKLFF
. . TRBJ1-4 TRBV4-2 TGTGCCAGCAGCCAAGAAGGCACGGGAGGAGGAGAAAAACTGTTTTTT CASSQEGTGGGEKLFF